This paragraph covers one T cell receptor (beta chain) sequence. Its antigen is as yet unknown. The data were obtained in a study of CD8 T cells in Susac syndrome. General study findings and limits: TCR sequencing and HLA analysis covered a relatively small number of individuals.

The V gene's germline CDR1 is SEHNR and CDR2 FQNEAQ (reference sequence). V shed 1 base, J shed 1 base, and the junction held 2 bases outside the gene matches. The CDR3 loop spans 15 amino acids. RNA in amounts of roughly 0.5 to 1 ug was reverse transcribed with random hexamers. Amplification of TCR beta CDR3 was carried out by immunoSEQ multiplex PCR, which covered 54 Vbeta and 13 Jbeta segments. TCRdb analysed the immunoSEQ multiplex PCR reads with MiXCR anew, one entry per CDR3 protein. The sample lists roughly 200,000 distinct CDR3 sequences; approximately 95% were seen once. The patients who served as multiple sclerosis controls were treatment-naive and had stable or active relapsing-remitting disease that fulfilled the revised McDonald criteria.

This receptor was taken from a human donor with multiple sclerosis. The sequenced material came from CD4+ T cells from PBMCs. The chain couples TRBV7-9 to TRBJ2-3, with TRBD1 matching 7 bases. This CDR3 reads CASSLVGTGTDTQYF. The CDR3 nucleotides are TGTGCCAGCAGCTTAGTTGGGACAGGCACAGATACGCAGTATTTT. The full variable domain, rest sourced from reference TRBV7-9 and TRBJ2-3, is DTGVSQNPRHKITKRGQNVTFRCDPISEHNRLYWYRQTLGQGPEFLTYFQNEAQLEKSRLLSDRFSAERPKGSFSTLEIQRTEQGDSAMYLCASSLVGTGTDTQYFGPGTRLTVL.